Detailed here is one T cell receptor beta chain. This sample is part of a study of siplizumab effects on memory and regulatory T cells. TCRdb keeps only in-frame clones here, not all; method: immunoSEQ multiplex PCR. The table records around 99,000 clones, roughly nine tenths of them present only once. The length of the CDR3 is 13 residues. Germline V gene sequence: CDR1 MNHNS, CDR2 SASEGT. V shed 7 bases, J shed 7 bases, and the junction held 5 bases outside the gene matches. The V call is TRBV6-1, the J call TRBJ2-5; 11 positions match TRBD2. Sequences were obtained from Tregs sorted from blood. The TCR comes from a human donor in good health. Here the CDR3 reads CASTPSGRRTQYF. As DNA, the CDR3 is TGTGCCAGCACCCCTAGCGGGAGGAGGACCCAGTACTTC.